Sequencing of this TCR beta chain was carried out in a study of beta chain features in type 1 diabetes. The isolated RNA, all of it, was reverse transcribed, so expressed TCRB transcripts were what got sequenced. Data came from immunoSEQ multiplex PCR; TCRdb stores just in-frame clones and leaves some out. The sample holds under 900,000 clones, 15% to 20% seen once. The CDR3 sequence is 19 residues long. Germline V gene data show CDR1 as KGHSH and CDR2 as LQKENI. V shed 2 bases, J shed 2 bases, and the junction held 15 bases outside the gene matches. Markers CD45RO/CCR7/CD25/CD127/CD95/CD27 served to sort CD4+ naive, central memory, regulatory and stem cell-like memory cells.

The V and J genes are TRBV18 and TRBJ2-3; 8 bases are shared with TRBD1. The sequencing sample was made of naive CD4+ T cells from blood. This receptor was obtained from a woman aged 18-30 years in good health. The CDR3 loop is CASSPLRLKDRDNTDTQYF. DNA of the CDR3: TGTGCCAGCTCACCATTAAGATTGAAGGACAGGGACAACACAGATACGCAGTATTTT.